At least ten counts were recorded for the clone carrying this T cell receptor beta chain. Its cognate antigen is unknown. The CDR3 covers 13 residues. Trimming stripped 3 bases from V and 8 bases from J, with 16 bases between. Germline CDR1 and CDR2: DFQATT and SNEGSKA (reference sequence). Primers used in a second PCR of about 7 to 12 cycles were a sample-barcoded 5' primer and a J-beta primer mix. Each cDNA molecule carried a tag from a template-switch adaptor that contained 12 random nucleotides. MiXCR, applied by TCRdb to the 5' RACE reads, yields one record per CDR3 protein. The table shows 650,000 to 1,000,000 distinct CDR3 sequences, with 30% to 45% occurring only once. The sample comes from a study of blood T cells in healthy people across ages. Findings and caveats of the study: In long-lived donors, naive CD4+ cell counts and diversity exceeded those of aged donors.

The sequenced sample consisted of blood. This sequence was found in a man aged 18 to 29 in good health. The chain uses TRBV20-1 and TRBJ1-2; TRBD1 is a possible D gene (5 bases). CDR3 region: CSARRSGAGGYTF. The CDR3 nucleotides read TGCAGTGCTAGGCGATCCGGGGCGGGCGGCTACACCTTC.